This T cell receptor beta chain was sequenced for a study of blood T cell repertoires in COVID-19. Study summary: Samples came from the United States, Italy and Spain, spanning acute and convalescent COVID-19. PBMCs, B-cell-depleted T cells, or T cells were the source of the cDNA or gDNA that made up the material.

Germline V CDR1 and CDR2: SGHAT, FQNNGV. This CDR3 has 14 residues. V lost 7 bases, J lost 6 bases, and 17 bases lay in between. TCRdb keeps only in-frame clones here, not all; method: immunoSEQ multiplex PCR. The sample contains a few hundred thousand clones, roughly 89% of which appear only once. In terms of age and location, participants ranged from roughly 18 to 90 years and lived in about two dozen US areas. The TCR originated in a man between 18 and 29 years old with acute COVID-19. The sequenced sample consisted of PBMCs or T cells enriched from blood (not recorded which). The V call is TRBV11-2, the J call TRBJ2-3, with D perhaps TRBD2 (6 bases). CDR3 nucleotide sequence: TGTGCCAGCACCCCTCCGGGAGTAGCGGATACGCAGTATTTT. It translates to CASTPPGVADTQYF.